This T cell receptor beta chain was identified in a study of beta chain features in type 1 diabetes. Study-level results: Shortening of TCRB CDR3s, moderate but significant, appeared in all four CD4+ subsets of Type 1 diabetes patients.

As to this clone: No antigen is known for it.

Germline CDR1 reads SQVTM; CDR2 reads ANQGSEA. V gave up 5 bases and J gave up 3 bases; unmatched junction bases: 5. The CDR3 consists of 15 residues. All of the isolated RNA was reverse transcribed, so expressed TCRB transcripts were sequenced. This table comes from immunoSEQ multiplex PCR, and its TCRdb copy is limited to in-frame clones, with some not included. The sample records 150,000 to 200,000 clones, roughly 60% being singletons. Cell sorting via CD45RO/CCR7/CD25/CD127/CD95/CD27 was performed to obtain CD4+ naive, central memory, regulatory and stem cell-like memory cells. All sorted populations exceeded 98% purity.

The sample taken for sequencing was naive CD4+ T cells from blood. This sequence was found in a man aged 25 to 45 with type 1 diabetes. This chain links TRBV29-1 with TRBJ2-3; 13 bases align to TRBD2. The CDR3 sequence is CSVTLAGGPTDTQYF. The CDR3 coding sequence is TGCAGCGTTACACTAGCGGGGGGGCCGACAGATACGCAGTATTTT.